This T cell receptor (beta chain) derives from a study of human T cells and chemical hapten exposure. For the study at large: Patches that contained 0.01% DPC were applied to the upper back and read at 6 days.

Via MiXCR, TCRdb re-called the RACE reads, giving one row per CDR3 protein. The sample holds about 82,000 distinct CDR3 sequences, 10% to 15% seen once. Time point of the sample: patch test 3, about 24 weeks after DPC sensitization. Treatment meaning: therapeutic diphenylcyclopropenone sensitization with weekly scalp DPC. This clonotype was observed a few times. The antigen remains undetermined. General observations from the study: Because all patients had alopecia, their immune responses might differ from healthy ones.

This specimen consisted of whole blood, obtained in connection with sensitization to the hapten diphenylcyclopropenone (DPC). This clonotype originated in a woman between 50 and 59 years old with alopecia areata. Some clones in this sample may be carry-over from other donors' samples.

The CDR3 bases are TGCGCCAGCAGCCAAGGATACAGGACATCGAACACTGAAGCTTTCTTT. It translates to CASSQGYRTSNTEAFF. The chain recombines TRBV4-1 with TRBJ1-1; D is possibly TRBD1 (5 bases). The CDR3 spans 16 residues. The ends were cut back, 1 base at V and 1 base at J, with 13 bases in the middle. The germline CDR1 and CDR2 sequences are MGHRA and YSYEKL.